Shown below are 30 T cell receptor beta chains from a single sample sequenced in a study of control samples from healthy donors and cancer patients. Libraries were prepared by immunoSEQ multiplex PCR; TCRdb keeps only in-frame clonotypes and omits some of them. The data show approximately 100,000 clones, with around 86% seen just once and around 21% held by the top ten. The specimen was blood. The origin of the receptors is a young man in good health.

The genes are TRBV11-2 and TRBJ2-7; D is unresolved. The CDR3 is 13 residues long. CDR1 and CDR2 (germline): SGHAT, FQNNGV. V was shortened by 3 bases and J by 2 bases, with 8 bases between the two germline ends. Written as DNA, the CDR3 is TGTGCCAGCAGCTTGGCGTTGGCCTACGAGCAGTACGTC. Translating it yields CASSLALAYEQYV.

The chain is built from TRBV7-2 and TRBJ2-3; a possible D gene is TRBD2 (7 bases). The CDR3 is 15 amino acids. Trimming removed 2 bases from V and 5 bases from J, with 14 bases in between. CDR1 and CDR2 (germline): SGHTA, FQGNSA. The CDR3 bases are TGTGCCAGCAGCTTAACCGGGGGCGGGGGAGATACGCAGTATTTT. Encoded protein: CASSLTGGGGDTQYF.

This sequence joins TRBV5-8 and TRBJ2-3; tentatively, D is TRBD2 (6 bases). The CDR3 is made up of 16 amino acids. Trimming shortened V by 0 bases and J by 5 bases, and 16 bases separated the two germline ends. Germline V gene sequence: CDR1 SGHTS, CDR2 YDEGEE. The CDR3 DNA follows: TGTGCCAGCAGCTTGGCGGTGGGCGGGGTCATAGATACGCAGTATTTT. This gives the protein CASSLAVGGVIDTQYF.

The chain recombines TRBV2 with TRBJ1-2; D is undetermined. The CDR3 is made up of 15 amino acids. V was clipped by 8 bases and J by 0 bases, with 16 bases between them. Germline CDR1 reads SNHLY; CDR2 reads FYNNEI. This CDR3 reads CASVGSGRPNYGYTF. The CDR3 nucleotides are TGTGCCAGCGTGGGGAGCGGACGGCCTAACTATGGCTACACCTTC.

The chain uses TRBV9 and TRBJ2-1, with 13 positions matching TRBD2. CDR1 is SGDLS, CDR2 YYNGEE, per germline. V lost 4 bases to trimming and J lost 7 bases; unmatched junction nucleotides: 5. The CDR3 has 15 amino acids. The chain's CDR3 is CASSLTSGGLNEQFF. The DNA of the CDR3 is TGTGCCAGCAGCTTGACTAGCGGGGGGTTGAATGAGCAGTTCTTC.

The CDR3 DNA reads TGTGCCAGCAGTGACCCTATCGAGGAGGCCAAAAACATTCAGTACTTC. This translates into CASSDPIEEAKNIQYF. The chain couples TRBV2 to TRBJ2-4; D is undetermined. Germline values: CDR1 SNHLY, CDR2 FYNNEI. V lost 3 bases to trimming and J lost 1 base, with 13 bases between them. This CDR3 region has 16 residues.

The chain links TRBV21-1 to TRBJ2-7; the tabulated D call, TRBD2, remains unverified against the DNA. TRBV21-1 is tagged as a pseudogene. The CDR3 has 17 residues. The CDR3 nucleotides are TGTGCCAGCAGCAAAGGACTAGCGGGGGACCGGTGGTACGAGCAGTACGTC. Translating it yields CASSKGLAGDRWYEQYV.

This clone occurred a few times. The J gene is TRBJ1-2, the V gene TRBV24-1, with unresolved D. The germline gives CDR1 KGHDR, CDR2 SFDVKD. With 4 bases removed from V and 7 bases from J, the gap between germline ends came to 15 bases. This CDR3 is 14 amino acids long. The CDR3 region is CATSDGLSSLGYTF. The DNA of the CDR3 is TGTGCCACCAGTGACGGACTGTCCTCCCTTGGCTACACCTTC.

Here the CDR3 DNA reads TGTGCCAGCACCTTCGGACCGAGCAATCAGCCCCAGCATTTT. It codes for CASTFGPSNQPQHF. The chain uses TRBV6-5 and TRBJ1-5; D not certain. The CDR3 runs 14 residues. CDR1 and CDR2 (germline): MNHEY, SVGAGI. Deletions cut 7 bases from V and 1 base from J, with 11 bases between.

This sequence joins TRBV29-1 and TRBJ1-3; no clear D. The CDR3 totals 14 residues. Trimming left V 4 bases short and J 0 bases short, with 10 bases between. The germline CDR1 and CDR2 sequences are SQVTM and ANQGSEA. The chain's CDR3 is CSVGLLSSGNTIYF. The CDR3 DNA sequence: TGCAGCGTTGGCCTTTTAAGCTCTGGAAACACCATATATTTT.

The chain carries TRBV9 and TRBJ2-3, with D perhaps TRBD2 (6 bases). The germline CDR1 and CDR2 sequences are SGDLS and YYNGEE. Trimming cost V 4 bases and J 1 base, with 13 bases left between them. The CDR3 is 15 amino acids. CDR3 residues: CASSFAPGGTDTQYF. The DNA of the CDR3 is TGTGCCAGCAGCTTCGCCCCGGGGGGCACAGATACGCAGTATTTT.

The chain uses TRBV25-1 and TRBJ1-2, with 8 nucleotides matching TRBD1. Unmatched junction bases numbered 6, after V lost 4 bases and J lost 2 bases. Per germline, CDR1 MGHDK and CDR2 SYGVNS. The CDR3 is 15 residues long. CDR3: CASSVQGAQNYGYTF. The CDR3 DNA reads TGTGCCAGCAGTGTTCAGGGGGCGCAGAACTATGGCTACACCTTC.

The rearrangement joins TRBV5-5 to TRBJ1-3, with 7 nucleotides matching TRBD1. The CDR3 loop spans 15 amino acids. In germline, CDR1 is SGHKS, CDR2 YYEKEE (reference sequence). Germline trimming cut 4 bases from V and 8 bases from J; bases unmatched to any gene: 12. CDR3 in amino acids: CASSRDRAARDTIYF. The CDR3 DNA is TGTGCCAGCAGCCGTGACAGGGCGGCGAGGGACACCATATATTTT. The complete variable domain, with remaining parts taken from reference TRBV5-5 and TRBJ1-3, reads DAGVTQSPTHLIKTRGQQVTLRCSPISGHKSVSWYQQVLGQGPQFIFQYYEKEERGRGNFPDRFSARQFPNYSSELNVNALLLGDSALYLCASSRDRAARDTIYFGEGSWLTVV.

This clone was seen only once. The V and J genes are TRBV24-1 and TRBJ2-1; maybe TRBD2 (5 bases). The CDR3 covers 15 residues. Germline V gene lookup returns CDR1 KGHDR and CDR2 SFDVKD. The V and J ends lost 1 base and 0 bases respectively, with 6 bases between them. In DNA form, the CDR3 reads TGTGCCACCAGTGATTTTGGGAGCTCCTACAATGAGCAGTTCTTC. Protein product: CATSDFGSSYNEQFF.

CDR3 in DNA: TGTGCCAGTCGACAGGGGGGAAATGAGCAGTTCTTC. This gives the protein CASRQGGNEQFF. The rearrangement links TRBV19 to TRBJ2-1, with 9 bases that match TRBD1. Per germline, CDR1 LNHDA and CDR2 SQIVND (reference sequence). The CDR3 spans 12 residues. V was clipped by 8 bases and J by 7 bases; unmatched bases: 3. Together with reference TRBV19 and TRBJ2-1, the CDR3 gives the full variable domain: DGGITQSPKYLFRKEGQNVTLSCEQNLNHDAMYWYRQDPGQGLRLIYYSQIVNDFQKGDIAEGYSVSREKKESFPLTVTSAQKNPTAFYLCASRQGGNEQFFGPGTRLTVL.

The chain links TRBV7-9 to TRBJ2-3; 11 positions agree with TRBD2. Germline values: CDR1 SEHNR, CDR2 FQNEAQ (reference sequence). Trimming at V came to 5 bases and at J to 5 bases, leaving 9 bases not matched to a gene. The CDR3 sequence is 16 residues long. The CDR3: CASSTPLAGGIDTQYF. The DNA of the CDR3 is TGTGCCAGCAGCACCCCCCTAGCGGGGGGTATAGATACGCAGTATTTT.

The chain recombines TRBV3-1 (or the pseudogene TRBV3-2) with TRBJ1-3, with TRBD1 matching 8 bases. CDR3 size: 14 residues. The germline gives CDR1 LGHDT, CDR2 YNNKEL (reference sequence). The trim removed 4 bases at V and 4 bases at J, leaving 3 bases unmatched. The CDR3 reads CASSLGQGGNTIYF. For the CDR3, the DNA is TGTGCCAGCAGCCTTGGACAGGGAGGAAACACCATATATTTT.

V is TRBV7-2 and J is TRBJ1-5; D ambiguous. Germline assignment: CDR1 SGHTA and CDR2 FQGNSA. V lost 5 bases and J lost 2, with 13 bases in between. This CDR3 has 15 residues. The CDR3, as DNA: TGTGCCAGCAGCCCTGGAAGGGTACGCAATCAGCCCCAGCATTTT. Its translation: CASSPGRVRNQPQHF.

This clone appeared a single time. This chain's CDR3 is CASSLEKGTGEIYEQYF. The DNA of the CDR3 is TGTGCCAGCAGCTTGGAGAAGGGGACAGGGGAGATCTACGAGCAGTACTTC. This chain uses TRBV5-6 with TRBJ2-7, with TRBD1 identical over 10 bases. The CDR3 contains 17 residues. The trim removed 0 bases at V and 3 bases at J, leaving 9 bases unmatched. The V gene's germline CDR1 is SGHDT and CDR2 YYEEEE. The variable domain in full, with the rest retrieved from reference TRBV5-6 and TRBJ2-7, is DAGVTQSPTHLIKTRGQQVTLRCSPKSGHDTVSWYQQALGQGPQFIFQYYEEEERQRGNFPDRFSGHQFPNYSSELNVNALLLGDSALYLCASSLEKGTGEIYEQYFGPGTRLTVT.

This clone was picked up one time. The CDR3 is CASSLIGGAGETQYF. DNA of the CDR3: TGTGCCAGCAGCTTAATAGGGGGCGCTGGGGAGACCCAGTACTTC. The V call is TRBV27, the J call TRBJ2-5, with 7 bases aligning to TRBD1. The V and J ends lost 6 bases and 5 bases, in that order; junction bases with no gene match: 12. Germline values: CDR1 MNHEY, CDR2 SMNVEV (reference sequence). The CDR3 has 15 residues.

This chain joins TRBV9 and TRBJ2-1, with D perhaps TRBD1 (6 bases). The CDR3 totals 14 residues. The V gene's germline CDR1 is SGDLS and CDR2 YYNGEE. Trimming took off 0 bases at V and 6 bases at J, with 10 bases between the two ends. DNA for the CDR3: TGTGCCAGCAGCGTAGACCCACAGGGCAATGAGCAGTTCTTC. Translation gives CASSVDPQGNEQFF.

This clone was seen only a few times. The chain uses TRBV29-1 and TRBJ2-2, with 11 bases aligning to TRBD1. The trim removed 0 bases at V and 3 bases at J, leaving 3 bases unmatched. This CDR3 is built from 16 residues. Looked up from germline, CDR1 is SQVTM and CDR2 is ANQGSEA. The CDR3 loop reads CSVEDWGQGDTGELFF. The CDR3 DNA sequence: TGCAGCGTTGAAGATTGGGGACAGGGGGACACCGGGGAGCTGTTTTTT.

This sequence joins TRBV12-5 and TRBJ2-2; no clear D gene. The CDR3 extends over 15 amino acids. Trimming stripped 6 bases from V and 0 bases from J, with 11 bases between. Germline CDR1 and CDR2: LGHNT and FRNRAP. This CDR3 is CASGPPTTNTGELFF. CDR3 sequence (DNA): TGTGCTAGTGGACCCCCTACGACGAACACCGGGGAGCTGTTTTTT.

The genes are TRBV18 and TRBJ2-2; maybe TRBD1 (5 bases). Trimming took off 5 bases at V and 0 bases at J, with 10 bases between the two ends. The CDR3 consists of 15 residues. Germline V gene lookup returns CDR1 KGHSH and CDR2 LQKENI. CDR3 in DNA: TGTGCCAGCTCAAGACAGTTCGCGAACACCGGGGAGCTGTTTTTT. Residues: CASSRQFANTGELFF.

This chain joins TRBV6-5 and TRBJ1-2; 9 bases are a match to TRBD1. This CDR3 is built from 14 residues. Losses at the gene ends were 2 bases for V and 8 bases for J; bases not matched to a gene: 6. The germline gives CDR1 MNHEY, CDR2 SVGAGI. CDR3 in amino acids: CASSYTGGGVGYTF. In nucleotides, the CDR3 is TGTGCCAGCAGTTACACAGGGGGCGGAGTAGGCTACACCTTC.

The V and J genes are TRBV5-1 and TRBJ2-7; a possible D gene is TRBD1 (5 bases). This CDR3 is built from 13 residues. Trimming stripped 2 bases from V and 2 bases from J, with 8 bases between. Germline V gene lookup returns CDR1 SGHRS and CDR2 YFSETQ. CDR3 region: CASSLDSTYEQYV. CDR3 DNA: TGCGCCAGCAGCTTAGACAGTACCTACGAGCAGTACGTC.

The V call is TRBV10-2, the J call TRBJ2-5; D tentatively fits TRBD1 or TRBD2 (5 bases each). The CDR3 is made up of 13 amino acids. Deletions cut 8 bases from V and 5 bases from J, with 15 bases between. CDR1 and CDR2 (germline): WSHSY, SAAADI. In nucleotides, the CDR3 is TGCGCCAGCTCCGAGGGGCGCAGTGAGACCCAGTACTTC. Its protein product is CASSEGRSETQYF.

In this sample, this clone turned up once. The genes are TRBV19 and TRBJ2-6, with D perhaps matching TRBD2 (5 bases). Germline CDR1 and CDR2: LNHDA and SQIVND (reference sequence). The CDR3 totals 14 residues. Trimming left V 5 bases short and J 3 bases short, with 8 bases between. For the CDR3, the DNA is TGTGCCAGTAGTGGGAGAGGTGGGGCCAACGTCCTGACTTTC. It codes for CASSGRGGANVLTF.

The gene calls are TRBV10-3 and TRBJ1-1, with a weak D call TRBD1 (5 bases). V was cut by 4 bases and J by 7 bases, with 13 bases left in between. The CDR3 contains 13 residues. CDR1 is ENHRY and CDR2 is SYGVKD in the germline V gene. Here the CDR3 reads CAISVQDSIEAFF. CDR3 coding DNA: TGTGCCATCAGTGTTCAAGACAGCATTGAAGCTTTCTTT.

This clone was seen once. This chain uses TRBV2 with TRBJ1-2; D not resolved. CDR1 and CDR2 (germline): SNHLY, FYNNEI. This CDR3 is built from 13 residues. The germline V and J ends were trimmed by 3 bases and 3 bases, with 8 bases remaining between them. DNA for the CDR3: TGTGCCAGCAGTGAGTCCGGGTACTATGGCTACACCTTC. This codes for CASSESGYYGYTF.